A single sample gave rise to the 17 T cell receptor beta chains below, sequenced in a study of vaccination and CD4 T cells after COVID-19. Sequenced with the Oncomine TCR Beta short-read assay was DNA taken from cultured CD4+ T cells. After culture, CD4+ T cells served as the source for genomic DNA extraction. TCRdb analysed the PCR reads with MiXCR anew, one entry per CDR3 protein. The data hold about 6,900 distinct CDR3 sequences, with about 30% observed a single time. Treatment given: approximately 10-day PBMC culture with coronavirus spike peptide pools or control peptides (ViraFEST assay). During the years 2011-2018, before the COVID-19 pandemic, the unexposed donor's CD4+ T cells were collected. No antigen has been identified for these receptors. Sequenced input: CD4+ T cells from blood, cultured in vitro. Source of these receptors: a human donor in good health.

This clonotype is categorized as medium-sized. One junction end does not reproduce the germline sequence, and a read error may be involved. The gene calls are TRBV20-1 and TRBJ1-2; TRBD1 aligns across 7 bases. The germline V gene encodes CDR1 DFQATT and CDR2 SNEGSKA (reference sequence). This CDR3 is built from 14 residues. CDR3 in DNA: TGCAGCGCTAGAGAGACGAAGGAGGGGGCGAGCTACACCTTC. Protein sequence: CSARETKEGASYTF.

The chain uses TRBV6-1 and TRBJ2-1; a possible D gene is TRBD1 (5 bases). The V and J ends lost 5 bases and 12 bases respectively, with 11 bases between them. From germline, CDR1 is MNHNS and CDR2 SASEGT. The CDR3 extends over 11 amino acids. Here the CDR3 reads CASSPGNSQFF. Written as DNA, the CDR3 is TGTGCCAGCAGTCCAGGGAATTCGCAGTTCTTC.

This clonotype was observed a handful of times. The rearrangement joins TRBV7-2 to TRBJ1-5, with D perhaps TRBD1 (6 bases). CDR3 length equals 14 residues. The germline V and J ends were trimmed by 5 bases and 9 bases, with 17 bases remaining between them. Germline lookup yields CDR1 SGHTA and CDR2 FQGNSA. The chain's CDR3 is CASSPTQGLGPQHF. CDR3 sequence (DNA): TGTGCCAGCAGCCCCACACAGGGATTGGGGCCCCAGCATTTT.

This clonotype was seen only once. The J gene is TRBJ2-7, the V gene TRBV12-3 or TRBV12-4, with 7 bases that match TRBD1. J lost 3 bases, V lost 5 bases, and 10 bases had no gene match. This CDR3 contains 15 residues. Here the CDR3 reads CASSARDSAIYEQYF. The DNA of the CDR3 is TGTGCCAGCAGTGCCCGGGACAGCGCTATCTACGAGCAGTACTTC.

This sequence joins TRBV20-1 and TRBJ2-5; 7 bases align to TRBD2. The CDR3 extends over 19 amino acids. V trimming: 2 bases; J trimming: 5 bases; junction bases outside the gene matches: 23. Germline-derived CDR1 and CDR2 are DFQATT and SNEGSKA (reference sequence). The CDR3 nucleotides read TGCAGTGCTAGAACCAATGGGAGGCGGGAGTCGGTGGTGGGGGAGACCCAGTACTTC. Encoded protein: CSARTNGRRESVVGETQYF.

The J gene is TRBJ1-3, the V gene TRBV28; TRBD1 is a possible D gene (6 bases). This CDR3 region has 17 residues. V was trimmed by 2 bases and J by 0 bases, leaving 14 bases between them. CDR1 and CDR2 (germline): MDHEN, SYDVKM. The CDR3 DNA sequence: TGTGCCAGCAGTTTAGGGGACACAGATAGCTCTGGAAACACCATATATTTT. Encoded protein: CASSLGDTDSSGNTIYF. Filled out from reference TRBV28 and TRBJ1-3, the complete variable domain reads DVKVTQSSRYLVKRTGEKVFLECVQDMDHENMFWYRQDPGLGLRLIYFSYDVKMKEKGDIPEGYSVSREKKERFSLILESASTNQTSMYLCASSLGDTDSSGNTIYFGEGSWLTVV.

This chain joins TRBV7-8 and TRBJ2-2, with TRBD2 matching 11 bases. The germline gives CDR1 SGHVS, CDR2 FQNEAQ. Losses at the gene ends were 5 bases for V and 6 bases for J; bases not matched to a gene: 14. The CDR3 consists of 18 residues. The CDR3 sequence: CASSLRALAGGPPGELFF. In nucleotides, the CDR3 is TGTGCCAGCAGCCTTAGGGCATTAGCGGGAGGGCCGCCCGGGGAGCTGTTTTTT.

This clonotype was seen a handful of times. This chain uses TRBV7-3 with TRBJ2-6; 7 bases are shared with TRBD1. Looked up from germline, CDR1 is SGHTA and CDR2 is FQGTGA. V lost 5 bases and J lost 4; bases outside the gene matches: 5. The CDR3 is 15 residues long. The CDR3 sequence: CASSPGQYGANVLTF. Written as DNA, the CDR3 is TGTGCCAGCAGCCCGGGACAGTACGGGGCCAACGTCCTGACTTTC.

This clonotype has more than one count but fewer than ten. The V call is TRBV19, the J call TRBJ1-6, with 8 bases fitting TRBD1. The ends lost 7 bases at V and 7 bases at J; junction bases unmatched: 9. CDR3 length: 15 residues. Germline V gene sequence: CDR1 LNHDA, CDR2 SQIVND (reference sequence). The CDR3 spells CASTPGQGRNSPLHF. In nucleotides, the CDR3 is TGTGCCAGTACCCCCGGACAGGGCCGAAATTCACCCCTCCACTTT.

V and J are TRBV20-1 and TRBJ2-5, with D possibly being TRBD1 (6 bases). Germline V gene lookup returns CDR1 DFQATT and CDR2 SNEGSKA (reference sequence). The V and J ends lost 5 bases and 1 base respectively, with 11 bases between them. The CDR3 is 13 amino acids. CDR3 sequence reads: CSASRDTQETQYF. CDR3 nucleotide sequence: TGCAGTGCTTCAAGGGACACCCAAGAGACCCAGTACTTC.

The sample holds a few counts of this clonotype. The CDR3 loop reads CSGFRGQETQYF. The CDR3 coding sequence is TGCAGTGGGTTCAGGGGGCAGGAGACGCAGTATTTT. The chain has TRBV20-1 and TRBJ2-3; 8 bases line up with TRBD1. The CDR3 is 12 amino acids. Germline loops: CDR1 DFQATT, CDR2 SNEGSKA (reference sequence). Trimming removed 7 bases from V and 9 bases from J; junction bases left unmatched: 9.

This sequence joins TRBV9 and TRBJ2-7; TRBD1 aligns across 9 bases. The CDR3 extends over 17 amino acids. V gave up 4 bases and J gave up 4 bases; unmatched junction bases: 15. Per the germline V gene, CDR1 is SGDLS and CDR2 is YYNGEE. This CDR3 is CASSHSPRGDREYEQYF. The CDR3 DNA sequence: TGTGCCAGCAGCCACAGCCCCCGTGGGGACAGGGAATACGAGCAGTACTTC.

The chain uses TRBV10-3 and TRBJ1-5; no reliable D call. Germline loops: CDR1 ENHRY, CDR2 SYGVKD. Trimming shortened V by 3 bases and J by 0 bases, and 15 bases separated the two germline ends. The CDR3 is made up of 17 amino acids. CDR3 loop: CAISEWAADYSNQPQHF. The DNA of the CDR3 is TGTGCCATCAGTGAATGGGCAGCCGACTATAGCAATCAGCCCCAGCATTTT.

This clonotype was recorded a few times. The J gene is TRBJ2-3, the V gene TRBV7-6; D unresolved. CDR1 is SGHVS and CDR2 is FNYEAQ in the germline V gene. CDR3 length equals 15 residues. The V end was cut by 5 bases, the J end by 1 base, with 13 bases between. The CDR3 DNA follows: TGTGCCAGCAGCACAGACCCGGCACGCACAGATACGCAGTATTTT. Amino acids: CASSTDPARTDTQYF.

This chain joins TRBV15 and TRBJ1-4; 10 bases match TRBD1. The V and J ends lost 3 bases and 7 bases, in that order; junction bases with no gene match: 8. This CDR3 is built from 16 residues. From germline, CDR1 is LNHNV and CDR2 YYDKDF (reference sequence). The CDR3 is CATSRSAGTGAEKLFF. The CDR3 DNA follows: TGTGCCACCAGCAGGAGCGCCGGGACAGGGGCTGAAAAACTGTTTTTT.

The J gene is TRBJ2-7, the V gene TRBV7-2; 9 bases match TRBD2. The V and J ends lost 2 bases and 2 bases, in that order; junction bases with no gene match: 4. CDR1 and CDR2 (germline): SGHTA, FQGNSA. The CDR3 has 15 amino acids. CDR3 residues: CASSLTVAGAYEQYF. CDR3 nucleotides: TGTGCCAGCAGCTTAACGGTAGCGGGAGCCTACGAGCAGTACTTC.

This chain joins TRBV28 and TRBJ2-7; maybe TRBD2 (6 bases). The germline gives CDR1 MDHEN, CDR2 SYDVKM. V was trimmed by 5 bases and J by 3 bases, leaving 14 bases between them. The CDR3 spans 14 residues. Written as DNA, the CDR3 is TGTGCCAGCAGTCCGAGGAGTAGCGGCTACGAGCAGTACTTC. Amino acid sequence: CASSPRSSGYEQYF. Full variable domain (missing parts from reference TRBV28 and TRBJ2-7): DVKVTQSSRYLVKRTGEKVFLECVQDMDHENMFWYRQDPGLGLRLIYFSYDVKMKEKGDIPEGYSVSREKKERFSLILESASTNQTSMYLCASSPRSSGYEQYFGPGTRLTVT.